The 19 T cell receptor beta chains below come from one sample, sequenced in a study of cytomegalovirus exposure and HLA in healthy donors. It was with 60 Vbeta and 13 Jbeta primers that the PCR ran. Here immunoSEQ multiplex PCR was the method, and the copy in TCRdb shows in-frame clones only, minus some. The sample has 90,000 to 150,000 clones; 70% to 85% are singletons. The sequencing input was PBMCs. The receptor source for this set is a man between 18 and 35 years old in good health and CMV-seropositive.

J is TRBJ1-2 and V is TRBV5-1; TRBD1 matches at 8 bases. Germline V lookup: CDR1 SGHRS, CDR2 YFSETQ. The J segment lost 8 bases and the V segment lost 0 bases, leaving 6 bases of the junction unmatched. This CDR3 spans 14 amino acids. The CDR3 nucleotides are TGCGCCAGCAGCTTGGTTCGTCAGGGGGCCGGCTACACCTTC. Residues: CASSLVRQGAGYTF.

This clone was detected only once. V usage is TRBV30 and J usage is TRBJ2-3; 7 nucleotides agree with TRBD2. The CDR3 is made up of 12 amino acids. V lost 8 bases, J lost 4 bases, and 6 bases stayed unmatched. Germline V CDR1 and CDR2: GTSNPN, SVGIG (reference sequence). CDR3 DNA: TGTGCCCATCGGGCGGGGGCAGATACGCAGTATTTT. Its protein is CAHRAGADTQYF.

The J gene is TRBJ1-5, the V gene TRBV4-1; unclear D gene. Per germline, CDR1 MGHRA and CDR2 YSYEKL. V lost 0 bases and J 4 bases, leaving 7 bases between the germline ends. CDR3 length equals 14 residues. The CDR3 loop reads CASSQDQTNQPQHF. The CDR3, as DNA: TGCGCCAGCAGCCAAGATCAGACAAATCAGCCCCAGCATTTT.

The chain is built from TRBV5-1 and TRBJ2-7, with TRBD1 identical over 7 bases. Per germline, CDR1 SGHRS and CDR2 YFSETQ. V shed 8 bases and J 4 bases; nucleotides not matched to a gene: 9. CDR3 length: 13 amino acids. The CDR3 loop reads CASTGVSAYEQYF. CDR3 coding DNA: TGCGCCAGTACAGGGGTTTCGGCGTACGAGCAGTACTTC.

The CDR3 DNA sequence: TGTGCCACCCTCGTACGGGAGGGCCAAGAGACCCAGTACTTC. It is translated as CATLVREGQETQYF. This chain uses TRBV2 with TRBJ2-5; the match to TRBD2 covers 8 bases. The CDR3 is 14 residues long. CDR1 SNHLY and CDR2 FYNNEI come from the germline V gene. V gave up 10 bases and J gave up 1 base; unmatched junction bases: 8.

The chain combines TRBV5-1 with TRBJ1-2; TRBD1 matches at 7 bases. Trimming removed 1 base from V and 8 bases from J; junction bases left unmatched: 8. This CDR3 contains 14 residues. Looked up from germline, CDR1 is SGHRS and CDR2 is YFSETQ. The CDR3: CASSLLTGISGYTF. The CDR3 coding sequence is TGCGCCAGCAGCTTGTTGACAGGGATCAGCGGCTACACCTTC.

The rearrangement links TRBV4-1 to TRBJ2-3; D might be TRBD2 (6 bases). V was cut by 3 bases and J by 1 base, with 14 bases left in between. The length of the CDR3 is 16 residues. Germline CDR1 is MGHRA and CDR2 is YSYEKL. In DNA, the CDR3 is TGCGCCAGCAGCCAGAGCCGGGGAGGACGCACAGATACGCAGTATTTT. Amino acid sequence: CASSQSRGGRTDTQYF.

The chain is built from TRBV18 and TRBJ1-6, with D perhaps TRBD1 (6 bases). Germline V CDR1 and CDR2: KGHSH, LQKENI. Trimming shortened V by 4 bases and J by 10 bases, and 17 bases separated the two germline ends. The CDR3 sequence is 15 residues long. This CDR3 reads CASSLNGGPQSPLHF. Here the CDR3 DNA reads TGTGCCAGCTCACTGAACGGGGGGCCCCAATCACCCCTCCACTTT.

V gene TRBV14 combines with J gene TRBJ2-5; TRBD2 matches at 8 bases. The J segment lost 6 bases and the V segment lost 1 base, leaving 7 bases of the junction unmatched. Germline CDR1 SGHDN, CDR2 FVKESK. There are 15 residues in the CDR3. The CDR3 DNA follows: TGTGCCAGCAGCCAAGTTCGGACTAGCAAACAGACCCAGTACTTC. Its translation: CASSQVRTSKQTQYF. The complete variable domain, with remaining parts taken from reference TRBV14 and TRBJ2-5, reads EAGVTQFPSHSVIEKGQTVTLRCDPISGHDNLYWYRRVMGKEIKFLLHFVKESKQDESGMPNNRFLAERTGGTYSTLKVQPAELEDSGVYFCASSQVRTSKQTQYFGPGTRLLVL.

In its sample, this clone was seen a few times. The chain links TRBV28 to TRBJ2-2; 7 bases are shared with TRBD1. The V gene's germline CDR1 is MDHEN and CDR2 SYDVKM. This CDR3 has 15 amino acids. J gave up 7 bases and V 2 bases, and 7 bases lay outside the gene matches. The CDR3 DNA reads TGTGCCAGCAGTTTACGAACCGGACAGGACGGGGAGCTGTTTTTT. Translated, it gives CASSLRTGQDGELFF.

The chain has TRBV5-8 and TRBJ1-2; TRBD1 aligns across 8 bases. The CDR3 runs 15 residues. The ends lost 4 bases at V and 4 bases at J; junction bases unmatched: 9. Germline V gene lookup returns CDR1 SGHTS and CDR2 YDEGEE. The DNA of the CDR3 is TGTGCCAGCAGCCAACCCGGGACAGGTCTCTATGGCTACACCTTC. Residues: CASSQPGTGLYGYTF.

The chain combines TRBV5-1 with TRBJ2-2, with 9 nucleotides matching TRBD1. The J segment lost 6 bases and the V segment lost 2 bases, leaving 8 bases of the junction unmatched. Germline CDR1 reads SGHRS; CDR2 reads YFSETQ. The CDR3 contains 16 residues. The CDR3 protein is CASSLQGADSSGELFF. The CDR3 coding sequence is TGCGCCAGCAGCTTACAGGGGGCAGATAGCTCCGGGGAGCTGTTTTTT.

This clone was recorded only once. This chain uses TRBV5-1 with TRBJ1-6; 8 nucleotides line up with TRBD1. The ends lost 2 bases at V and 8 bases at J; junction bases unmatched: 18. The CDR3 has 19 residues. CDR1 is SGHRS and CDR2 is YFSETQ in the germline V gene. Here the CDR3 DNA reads TGCGCCAGCAGCTTTTTCGACCGGACAGGGACGGCCTGGGATTCACCCCTCCACTTT. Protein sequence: CASSFFDRTGTAWDSPLHF.

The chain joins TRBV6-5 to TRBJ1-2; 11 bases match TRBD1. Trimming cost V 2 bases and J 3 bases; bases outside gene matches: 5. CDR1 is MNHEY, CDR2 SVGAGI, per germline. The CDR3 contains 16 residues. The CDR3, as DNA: TGTGCCAGCAGTTACAACCGGGACAGGGGGGACTATGGCTACACCTTC. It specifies CASSYNRDRGDYGYTF.

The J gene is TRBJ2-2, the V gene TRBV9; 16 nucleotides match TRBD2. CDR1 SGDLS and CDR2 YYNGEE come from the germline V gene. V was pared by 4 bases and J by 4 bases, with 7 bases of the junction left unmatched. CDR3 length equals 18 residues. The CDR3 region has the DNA TGTGCCAGCAGCTTCGGGACTAGCGGGAGGGTATTCACCGGGGAGCTGTTTTTT. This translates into CASSFGTSGRVFTGELFF.

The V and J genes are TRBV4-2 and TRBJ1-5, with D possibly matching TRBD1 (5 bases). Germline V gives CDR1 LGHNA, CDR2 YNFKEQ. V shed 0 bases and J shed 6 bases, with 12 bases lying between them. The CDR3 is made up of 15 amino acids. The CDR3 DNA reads TGTGCCAGCAGCCAAGAGGGACTAACGGGTCAGCCCCAGCATTTT. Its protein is CASSQEGLTGQPQHF.

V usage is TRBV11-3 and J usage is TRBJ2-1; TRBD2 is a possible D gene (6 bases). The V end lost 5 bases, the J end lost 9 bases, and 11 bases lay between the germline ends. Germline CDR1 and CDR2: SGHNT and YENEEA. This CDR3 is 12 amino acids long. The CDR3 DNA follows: TGTGCCAGCAGCCGACTAGACACTGAGCAGTTCTTC. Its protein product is CASSRLDTEQFF. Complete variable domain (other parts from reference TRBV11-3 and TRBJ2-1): EAGVVQSPRYKIIEKKQPVAFWCNPISGHNTLYWYLQNLGQGPELLIRYENEEAVDDSQLPKDRFSAERLKGVDSTLKIQPAELGDSAVYLCASSRLDTEQFFGPGTRLTVL.

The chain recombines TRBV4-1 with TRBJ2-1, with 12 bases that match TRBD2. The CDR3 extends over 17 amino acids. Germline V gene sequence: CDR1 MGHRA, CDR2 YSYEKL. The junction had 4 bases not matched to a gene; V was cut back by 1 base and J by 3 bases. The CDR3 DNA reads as TGCGCCAGCAGCCAAGTAGGACTAGCGGGAAACTACAATGAGCAGTTCTTC. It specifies CASSQVGLAGNYNEQFF.

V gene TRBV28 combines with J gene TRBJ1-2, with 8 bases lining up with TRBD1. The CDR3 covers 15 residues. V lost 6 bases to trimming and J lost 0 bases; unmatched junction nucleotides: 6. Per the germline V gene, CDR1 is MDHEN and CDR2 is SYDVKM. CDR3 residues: CASRTDRAANYGYTF. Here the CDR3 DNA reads TGTGCCAGCAGGACGGACAGGGCCGCTAACTATGGCTACACCTTC.